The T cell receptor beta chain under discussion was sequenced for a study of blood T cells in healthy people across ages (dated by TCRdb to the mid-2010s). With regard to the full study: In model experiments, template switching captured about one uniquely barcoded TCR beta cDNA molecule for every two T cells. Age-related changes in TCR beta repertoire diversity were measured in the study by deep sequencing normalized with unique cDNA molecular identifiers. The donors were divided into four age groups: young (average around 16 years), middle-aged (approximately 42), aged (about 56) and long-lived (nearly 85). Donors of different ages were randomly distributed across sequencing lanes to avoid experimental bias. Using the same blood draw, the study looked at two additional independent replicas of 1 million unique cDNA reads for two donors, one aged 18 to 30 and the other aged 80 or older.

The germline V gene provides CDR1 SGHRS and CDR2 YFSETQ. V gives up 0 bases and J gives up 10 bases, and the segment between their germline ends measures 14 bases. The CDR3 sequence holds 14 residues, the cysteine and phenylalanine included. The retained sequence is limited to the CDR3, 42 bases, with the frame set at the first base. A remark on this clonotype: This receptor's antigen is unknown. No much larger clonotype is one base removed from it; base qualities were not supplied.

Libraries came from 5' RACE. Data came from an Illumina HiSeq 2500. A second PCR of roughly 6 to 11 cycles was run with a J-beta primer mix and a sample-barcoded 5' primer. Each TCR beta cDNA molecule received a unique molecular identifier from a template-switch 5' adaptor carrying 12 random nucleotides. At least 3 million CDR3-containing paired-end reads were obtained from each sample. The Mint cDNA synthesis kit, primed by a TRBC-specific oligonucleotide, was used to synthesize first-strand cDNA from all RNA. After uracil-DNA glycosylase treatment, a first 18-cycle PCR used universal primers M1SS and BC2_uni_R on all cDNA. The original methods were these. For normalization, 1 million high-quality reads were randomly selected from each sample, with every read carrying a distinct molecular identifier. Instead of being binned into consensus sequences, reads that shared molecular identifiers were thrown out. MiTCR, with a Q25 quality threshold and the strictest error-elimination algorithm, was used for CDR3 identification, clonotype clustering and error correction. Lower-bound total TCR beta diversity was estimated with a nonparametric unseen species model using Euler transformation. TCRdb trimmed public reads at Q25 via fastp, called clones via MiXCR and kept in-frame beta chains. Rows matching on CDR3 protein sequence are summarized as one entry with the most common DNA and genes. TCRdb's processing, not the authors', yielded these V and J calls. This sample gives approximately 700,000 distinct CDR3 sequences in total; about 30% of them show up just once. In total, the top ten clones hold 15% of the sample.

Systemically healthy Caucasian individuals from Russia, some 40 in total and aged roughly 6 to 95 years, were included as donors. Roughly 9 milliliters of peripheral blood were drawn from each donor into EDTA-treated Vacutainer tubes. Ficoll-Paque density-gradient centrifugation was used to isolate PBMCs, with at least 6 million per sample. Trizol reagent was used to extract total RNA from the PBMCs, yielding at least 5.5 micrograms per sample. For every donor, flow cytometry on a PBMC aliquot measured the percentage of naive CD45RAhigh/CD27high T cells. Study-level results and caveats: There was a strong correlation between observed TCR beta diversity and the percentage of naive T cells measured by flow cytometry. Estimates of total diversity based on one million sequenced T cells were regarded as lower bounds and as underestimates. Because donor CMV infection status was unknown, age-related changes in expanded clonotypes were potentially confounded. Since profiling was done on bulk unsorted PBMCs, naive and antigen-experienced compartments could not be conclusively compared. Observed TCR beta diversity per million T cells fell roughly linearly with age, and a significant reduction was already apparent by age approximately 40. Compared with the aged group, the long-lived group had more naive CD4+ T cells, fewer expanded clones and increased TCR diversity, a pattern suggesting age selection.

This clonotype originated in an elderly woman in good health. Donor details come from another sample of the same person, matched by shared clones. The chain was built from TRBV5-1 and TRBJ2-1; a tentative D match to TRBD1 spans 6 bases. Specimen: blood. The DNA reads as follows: TGCGCCAGCAGCTTGGGACAGGCATCCTACGAGCAGTTCTTC. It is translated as CASSLGQASYEQFF.